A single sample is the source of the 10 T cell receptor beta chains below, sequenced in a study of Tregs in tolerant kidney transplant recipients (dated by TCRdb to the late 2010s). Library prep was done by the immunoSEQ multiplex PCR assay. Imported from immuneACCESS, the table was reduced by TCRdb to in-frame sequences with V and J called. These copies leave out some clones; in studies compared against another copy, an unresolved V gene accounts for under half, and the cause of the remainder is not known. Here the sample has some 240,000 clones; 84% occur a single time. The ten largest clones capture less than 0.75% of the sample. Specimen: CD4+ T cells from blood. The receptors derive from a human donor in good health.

CDR3 bases: TGTGCCTGTTCGATGGAACGGTTGAATTCACCCCTCCACTTT. Its translation: CACSMERLNSPLHF. The V and J genes are TRBV19 and TRBJ1-6; no clear D. Germline assignment: CDR1 LNHDA and CDR2 SQIVND (reference sequence). The CDR3 loop spans 14 amino acids. V lost 11 bases to trimming and J lost 7 bases, with 18 bases between them.

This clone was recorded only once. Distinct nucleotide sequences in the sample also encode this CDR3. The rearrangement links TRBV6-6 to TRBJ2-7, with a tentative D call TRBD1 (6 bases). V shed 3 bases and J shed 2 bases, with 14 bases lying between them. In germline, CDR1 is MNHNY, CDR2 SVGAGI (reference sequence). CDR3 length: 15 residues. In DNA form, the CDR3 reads TGTGCCAGCAGTTATTTGGGACAAAGGGCCTACGAGCAGTACTTC. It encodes CASSYLGQRAYEQYF.

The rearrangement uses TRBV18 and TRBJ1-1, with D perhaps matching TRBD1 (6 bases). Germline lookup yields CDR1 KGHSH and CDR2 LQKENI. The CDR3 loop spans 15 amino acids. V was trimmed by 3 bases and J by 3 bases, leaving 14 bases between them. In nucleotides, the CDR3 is TGTGCCAGCTCACCCGGGGGCGGGTTGGACACTGAAGCTTTCTTT. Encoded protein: CASSPGGGLDTEAFF.

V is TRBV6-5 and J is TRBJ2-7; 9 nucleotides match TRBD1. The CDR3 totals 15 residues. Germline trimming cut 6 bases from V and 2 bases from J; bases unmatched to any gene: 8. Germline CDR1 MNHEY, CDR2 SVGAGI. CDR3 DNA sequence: TGTGCCAGCAGAAGAATCCGGGACAGGGCCTACGAGCAGTACTTC. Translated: CASRRIRDRAYEQYF.

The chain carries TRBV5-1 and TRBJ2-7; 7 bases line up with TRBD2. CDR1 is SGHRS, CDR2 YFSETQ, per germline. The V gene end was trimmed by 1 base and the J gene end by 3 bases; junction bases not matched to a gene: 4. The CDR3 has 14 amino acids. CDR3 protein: CASSLRAGVYEQYF. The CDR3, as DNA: TGCGCCAGCAGCTTGAGGGCGGGAGTCTACGAGCAGTACTTC.

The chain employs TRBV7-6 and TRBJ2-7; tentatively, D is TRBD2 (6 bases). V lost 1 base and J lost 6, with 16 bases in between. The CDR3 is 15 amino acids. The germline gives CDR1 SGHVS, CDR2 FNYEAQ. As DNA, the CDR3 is TGTGCCAGCAGCTTAGGGAGGGGTGGGGACTCCGAGCAGTACTTC. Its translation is CASSLGRGGDSEQYF.

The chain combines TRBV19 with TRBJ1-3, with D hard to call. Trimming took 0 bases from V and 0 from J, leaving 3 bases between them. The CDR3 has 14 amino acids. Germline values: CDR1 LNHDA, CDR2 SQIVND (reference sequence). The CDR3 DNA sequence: TGTGCCAGTAGTATAGAGCTCTCTGGAAACACCATATATTTT. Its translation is CASSIELSGNTIYF.

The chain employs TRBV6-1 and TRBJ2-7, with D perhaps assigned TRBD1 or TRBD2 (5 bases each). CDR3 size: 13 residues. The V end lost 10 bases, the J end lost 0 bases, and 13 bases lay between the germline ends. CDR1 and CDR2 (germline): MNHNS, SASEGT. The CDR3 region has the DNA TGTGCCACCATAATGGGGGTCTCCTACGAGCAGTACTTC. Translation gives CATIMGVSYEQYF.

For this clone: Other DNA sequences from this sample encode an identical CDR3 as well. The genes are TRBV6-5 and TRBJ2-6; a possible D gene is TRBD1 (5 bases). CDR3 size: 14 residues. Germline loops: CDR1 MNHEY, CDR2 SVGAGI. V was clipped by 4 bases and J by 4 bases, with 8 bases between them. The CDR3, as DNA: TGTGCCAGCAGTTCAGGGTCCGGGGCCAACGTCCTGACTTTC. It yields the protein CASSSGSGANVLTF.

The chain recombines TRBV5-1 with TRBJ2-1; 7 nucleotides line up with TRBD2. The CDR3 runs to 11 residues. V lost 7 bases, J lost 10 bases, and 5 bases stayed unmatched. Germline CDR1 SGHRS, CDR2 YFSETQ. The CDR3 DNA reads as TGCGCCAGCGCGGGAGTGGAGGAGCAGTTCTTC. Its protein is CASAGVEEQFF.